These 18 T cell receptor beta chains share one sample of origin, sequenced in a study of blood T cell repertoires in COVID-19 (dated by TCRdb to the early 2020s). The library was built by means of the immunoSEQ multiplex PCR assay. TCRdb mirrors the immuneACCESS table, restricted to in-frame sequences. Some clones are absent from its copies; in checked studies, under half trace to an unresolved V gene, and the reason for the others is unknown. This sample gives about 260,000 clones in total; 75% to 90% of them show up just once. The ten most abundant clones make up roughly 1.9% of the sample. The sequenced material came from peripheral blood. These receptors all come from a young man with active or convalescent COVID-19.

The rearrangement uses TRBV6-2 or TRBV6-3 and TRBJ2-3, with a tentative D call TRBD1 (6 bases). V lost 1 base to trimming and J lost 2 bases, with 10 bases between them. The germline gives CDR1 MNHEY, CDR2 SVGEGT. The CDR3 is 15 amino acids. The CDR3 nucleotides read TGTGCCAGCAGTTACTTGGGGGCTCCCACAGATACGCAGTATTTT. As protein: CASSYLGAPTDTQYF.

CDR3: CASSRTGVGEQYF. The DNA of the CDR3 is TGCGCCAGCAGCCGGACAGGGGTCGGCGAGCAGTACTTC. The chain employs TRBV4-1 and TRBJ2-7; TRBD1 matches at 9 bases. V lost 4 bases to trimming and J lost 6 bases; unmatched junction nucleotides: 4. The CDR3 consists of 13 residues. Per the germline V gene, CDR1 is MGHRA and CDR2 is YSYEKL.

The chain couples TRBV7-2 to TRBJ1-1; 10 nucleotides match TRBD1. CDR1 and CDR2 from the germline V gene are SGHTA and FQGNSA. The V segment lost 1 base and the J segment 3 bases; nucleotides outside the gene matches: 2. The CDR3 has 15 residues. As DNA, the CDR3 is TGTGCCAGCAGCTTAGATGGGACAGGGGACACTGAAGCTTTCTTT. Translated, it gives CASSLDGTGDTEAFF.

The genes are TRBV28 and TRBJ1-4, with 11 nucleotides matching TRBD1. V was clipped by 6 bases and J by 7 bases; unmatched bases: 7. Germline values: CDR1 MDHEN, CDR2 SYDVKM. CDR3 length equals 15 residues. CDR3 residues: CASSPGQGEAEKLFF. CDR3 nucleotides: TGTGCCAGCAGCCCGGGACAGGGGGAGGCTGAAAAACTGTTTTTT.

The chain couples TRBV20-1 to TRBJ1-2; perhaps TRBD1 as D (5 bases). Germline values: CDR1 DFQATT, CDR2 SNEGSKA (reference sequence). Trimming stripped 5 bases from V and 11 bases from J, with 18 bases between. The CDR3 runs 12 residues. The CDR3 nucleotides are TGCAGTGCTCGTGGGGCAGGAAATCCTTACACCTTC. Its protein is CSARGAGNPYTF.

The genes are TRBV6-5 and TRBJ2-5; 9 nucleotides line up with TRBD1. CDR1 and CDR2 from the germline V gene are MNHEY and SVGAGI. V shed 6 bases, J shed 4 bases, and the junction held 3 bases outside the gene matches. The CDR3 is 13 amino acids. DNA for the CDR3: TGTGCCAGCAGACAGGGGGCCGGAGAGACCCAGTACTTC. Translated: CASRQGAGETQYF.

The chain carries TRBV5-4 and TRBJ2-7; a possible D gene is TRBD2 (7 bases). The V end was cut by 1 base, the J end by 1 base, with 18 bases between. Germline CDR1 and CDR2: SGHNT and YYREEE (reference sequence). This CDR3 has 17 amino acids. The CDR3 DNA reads TGTGCCAGCAGCTTGTCCACCGGGGGGCTCGTGTCCTACGAGCAGTACTTC. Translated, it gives CASSLSTGGLVSYEQYF.

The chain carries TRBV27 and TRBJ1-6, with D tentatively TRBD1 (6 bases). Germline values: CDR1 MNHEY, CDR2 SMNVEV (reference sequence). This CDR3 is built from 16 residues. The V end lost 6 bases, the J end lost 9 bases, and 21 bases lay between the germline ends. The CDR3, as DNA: TGTGCCAGCAGCTTCAACCCAGGGGTCGGTACTTCACCCCTCCACTTT. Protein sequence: CASSFNPGVGTSPLHF.

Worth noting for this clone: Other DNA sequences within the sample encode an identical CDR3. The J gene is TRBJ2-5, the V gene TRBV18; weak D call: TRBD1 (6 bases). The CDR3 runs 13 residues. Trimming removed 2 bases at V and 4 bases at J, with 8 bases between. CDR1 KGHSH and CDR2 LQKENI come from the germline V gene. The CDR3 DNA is TGTGCCAGCTCACCAGAAGGGGGAGAGACCCAGTACTTC. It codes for CASSPEGGETQYF.

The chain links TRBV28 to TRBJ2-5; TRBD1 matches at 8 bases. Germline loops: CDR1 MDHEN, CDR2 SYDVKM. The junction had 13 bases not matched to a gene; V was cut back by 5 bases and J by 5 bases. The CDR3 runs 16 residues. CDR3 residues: CASSSIDRGGWETQYF. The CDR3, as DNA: TGTGCCAGCAGTAGCATCGACAGGGGAGGTTGGGAGACCCAGTACTTC.

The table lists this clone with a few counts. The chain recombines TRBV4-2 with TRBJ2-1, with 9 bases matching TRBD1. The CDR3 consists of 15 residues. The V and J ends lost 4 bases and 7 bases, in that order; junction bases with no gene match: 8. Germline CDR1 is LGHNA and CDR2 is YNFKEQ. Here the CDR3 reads CASSPRDRVKNEQFF. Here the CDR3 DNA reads TGTGCCAGCAGCCCCCGGGACAGGGTGAAGAATGAGCAGTTCTTC.

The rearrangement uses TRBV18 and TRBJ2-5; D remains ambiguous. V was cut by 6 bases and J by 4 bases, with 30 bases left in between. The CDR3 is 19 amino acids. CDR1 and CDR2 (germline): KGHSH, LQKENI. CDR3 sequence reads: CASSPRSTTRAGLRETQYF. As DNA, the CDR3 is TGTGCCAGCTCCCCAAGAAGCACGACCCGAGCAGGCCTACGAGAGACCCAGTACTTC.

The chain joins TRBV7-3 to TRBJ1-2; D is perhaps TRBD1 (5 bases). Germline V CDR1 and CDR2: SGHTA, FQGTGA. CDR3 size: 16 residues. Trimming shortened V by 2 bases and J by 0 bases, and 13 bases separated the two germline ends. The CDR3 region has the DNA TGTGCCAGCAGCTTAGGGGGTGGAGGGCCTAACTATGGCTACACCTTC. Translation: CASSLGGGGPNYGYTF.

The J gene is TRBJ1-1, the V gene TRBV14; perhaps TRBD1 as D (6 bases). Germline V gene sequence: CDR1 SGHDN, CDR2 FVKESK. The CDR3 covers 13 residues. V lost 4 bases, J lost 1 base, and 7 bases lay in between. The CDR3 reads CASSRTENTEAFF. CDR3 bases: TGTGCCAGCAGCCGGACAGAGAACACTGAAGCTTTCTTT. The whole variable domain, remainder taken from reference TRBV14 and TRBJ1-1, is EAGVTQFPSHSVIEKGQTVTLRCDPISGHDNLYWYRRVMGKEIKFLLHFVKESKQDESGMPNNRFLAERTGGTYSTLKVQPAELEDSGVYFCASSRTENTEAFFGQGTRLTVV.

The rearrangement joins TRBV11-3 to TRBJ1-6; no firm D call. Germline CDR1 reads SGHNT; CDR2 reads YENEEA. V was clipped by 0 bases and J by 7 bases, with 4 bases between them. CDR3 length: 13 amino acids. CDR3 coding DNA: TGTGCCAGCAGCTTAGATTTAAATTCACCCCTCCACTTT. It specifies CASSLDLNSPLHF.

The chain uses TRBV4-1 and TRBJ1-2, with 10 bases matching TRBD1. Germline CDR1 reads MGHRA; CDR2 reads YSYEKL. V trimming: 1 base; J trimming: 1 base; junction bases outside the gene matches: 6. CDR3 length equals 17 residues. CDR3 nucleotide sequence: TGCGCCAGCAGCCAAGGGACAGGGGGACTTTATAACTATGGCTACACCTTC. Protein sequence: CASSQGTGGLYNYGYTF.

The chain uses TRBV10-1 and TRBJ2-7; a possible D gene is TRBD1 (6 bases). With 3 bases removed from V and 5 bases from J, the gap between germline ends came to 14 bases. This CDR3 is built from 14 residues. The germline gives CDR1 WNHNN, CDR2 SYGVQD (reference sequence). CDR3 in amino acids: CASSDTGYDDEQYF. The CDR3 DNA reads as TGCGCCAGCAGTGATACAGGGTACGACGACGAGCAGTACTTC.

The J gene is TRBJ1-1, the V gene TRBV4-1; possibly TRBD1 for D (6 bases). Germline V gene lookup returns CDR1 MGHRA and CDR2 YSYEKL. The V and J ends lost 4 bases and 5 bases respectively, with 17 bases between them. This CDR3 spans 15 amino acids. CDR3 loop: CASSPAPRGSTEAFF. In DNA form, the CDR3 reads TGCGCCAGCAGCCCGGCCCCCAGGGGAAGTACTGAAGCTTTCTTT.